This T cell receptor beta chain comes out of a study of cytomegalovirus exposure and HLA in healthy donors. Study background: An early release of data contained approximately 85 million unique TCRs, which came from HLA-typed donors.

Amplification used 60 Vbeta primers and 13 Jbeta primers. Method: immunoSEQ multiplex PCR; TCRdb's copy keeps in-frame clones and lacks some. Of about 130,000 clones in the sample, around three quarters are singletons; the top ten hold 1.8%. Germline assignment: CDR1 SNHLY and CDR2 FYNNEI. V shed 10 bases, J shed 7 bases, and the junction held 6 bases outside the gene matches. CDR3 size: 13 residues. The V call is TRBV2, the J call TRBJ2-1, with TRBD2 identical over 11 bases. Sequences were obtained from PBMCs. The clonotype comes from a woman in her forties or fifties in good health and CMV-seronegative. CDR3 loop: CATVAGGLNEQFF. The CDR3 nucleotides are TGTGCCACCGTAGCGGGAGGGCTAAATGAGCAGTTCTTC.